The 30 T cell receptor beta chains listed next were all sequenced from one sample in a study of blood T cell repertoires in COVID-19. Some clones are missing from TCRdb's copy, which holds only in-frame ones; the method was immunoSEQ multiplex PCR. The repertoire holds 300,000 or so clones, with around 90% as singletons. The sample taken for sequencing was PBMCs or T cells enriched from blood (not recorded which). All receptors derive from a woman aged 30 to 39 who had recovered from COVID-19.

The chain carries TRBV5-1 and TRBJ2-5; 9 bases fit TRBD2. Germline V gives CDR1 SGHRS, CDR2 YFSETQ. This CDR3 is built from 14 residues. V gave up 4 bases and J gave up 9 bases; unmatched junction bases: 10. The CDR3 protein is CASSPQGAGGSQYF. The CDR3 nucleotides read TGCGCCAGCAGCCCTCAAGGGGCGGGAGGGTCCCAGTACTTC. Filled out from reference TRBV5-1 and TRBJ2-5, the complete variable domain reads KAGVTQTPRYLIKTRGQQVTLSCSPISGHRSVSWYQQTPGQGLQFLFEYFSETQRNKGNFPGRFSGRQFSNSRSEMNVSTLELGDSALYLCASSPQGAGGSQYFGPGTRLLVL.

V is TRBV25-1 and J is TRBJ1-5, with unresolved D. Trimming removed 4 bases from V and 4 bases from J, with 5 bases in between. The CDR3 is 12 amino acids. Germline V gene sequence: CDR1 MGHDK, CDR2 SYGVNS. This chain's CDR3 is CASSGPNQPQHF. CDR3 bases: TGTGCCAGCAGTGGGCCTAATCAGCCCCAGCATTTT.

The J gene is TRBJ2-2, the V gene TRBV27; 10 bases map to TRBD1. Germline V gene sequence: CDR1 MNHEY, CDR2 SMNVEV (reference sequence). The CDR3 spans 19 residues. With 3 bases clipped from V and 0 bases from J, the junction kept 10 bases outside the gene matches. This chain's CDR3 is CASSFGDRGKATNTGELFF. CDR3 nucleotide sequence: TGTGCCAGCAGTTTCGGGGACAGGGGAAAGGCTACGAACACCGGGGAGCTGTTTTTT.

The CDR3 nucleotides are TGTGCCAGCAGGGGGGGGGTTTCTGAGCAGTTCTTC. Translation gives CASRGGVSEQFF. This chain joins TRBV27 and TRBJ2-1; 7 nucleotides match TRBD2. Germline V gene lookup returns CDR1 MNHEY and CDR2 SMNVEV (reference sequence). V shed 6 bases and J 9 bases; nucleotides not matched to a gene: 5. The CDR3 extends over 12 amino acids.

The chain carries TRBV19 and TRBJ2-7; a weak D match, TRBD2 (6 bases). Trimming stripped 5 bases from V and 2 bases from J, with 10 bases between. The CDR3 has 13 amino acids. Germline-derived CDR1 and CDR2 are LNHDA and SQIVND (reference sequence). The CDR3 DNA reads TGTGCCAGTAGTTCCCGCGGGGCCTACGAGCAGTACTTC. This codes for CASSSRGAYEQYF.

This sequence joins TRBV7-2 and TRBJ2-7, with 12 bases lining up with TRBD2. The germline V gene has CDR1 SGHTA and CDR2 FQGNSA. J was trimmed by 5 bases and V by 1 base; bases with no gene match: 6. The CDR3 covers 16 residues. The CDR3 DNA sequence: TGTGCCAGCAGCTTAGGGCTAGCGGGAGGGCTCGACGAGCAGTACTTC. It translates to CASSLGLAGGLDEQYF. The whole variable domain, filled in from reference TRBV7-2 and TRBJ2-7, reads GAGVSQSPSNKVTEKGKDVELRCDPISGHTALYWYRQSLGQGLEFLIYFQGNSAPDKSGLPSDRFSAERTGGSVSTLTIQRTQQEDSAVYLCASSLGLAGGLDEQYFGPGTRLTVT.

This chain joins TRBV18 and TRBJ2-7, with TRBD2 matching over 11 bases. Germline assignment: CDR1 KGHSH and CDR2 LQKENI. The trim removed 6 bases at V and 4 bases at J, leaving 8 bases unmatched. The CDR3 sequence is 15 residues long. The CDR3 sequence is CASSPTSGSRYEQYF. Here the CDR3 DNA reads TGTGCCAGCTCCCCTACTAGCGGGAGTCGGTACGAGCAGTACTTC.

The V and J genes are TRBV7-2 and TRBJ2-7, with D possibly TRBD1 on 5 matching bases. The CDR3 is 13 amino acids. V was pared by 7 bases and J by 0 bases, with 10 bases between. Germline-derived CDR1 and CDR2 are SGHTA and FQGNSA. CDR3 bases: TGTGCCAGCACCCGACAGAGCTCCTACGAGCAGTACTTC. This encodes CASTRQSSYEQYF.

V gene TRBV28 combines with J gene TRBJ2-7; 12 nucleotides line up with TRBD1. Germline trimming cut 5 bases from V and 3 bases from J; bases unmatched to any gene: 20. Germline V lookup: CDR1 MDHEN, CDR2 SYDVKM. The CDR3 runs to 20 residues. This chain's CDR3 is CASSPQPGQGASGSHYEQYF. The DNA for the CDR3 is TGTGCCAGCAGTCCGCAGCCGGGACAGGGGGCTAGCGGGTCCCACTACGAGCAGTACTTC.

The V and J genes are TRBV11-2 and TRBJ1-3; D ambiguous. The V end lost 2 bases, the J end lost 4 bases, and 9 bases lay between the germline ends. The germline gives CDR1 SGHAT, CDR2 FQNNGV. This CDR3 has 14 residues. The CDR3 protein is CASSLSGGGNTIYF. CDR3 sequence (DNA): TGTGCCAGCAGCTTATCGGGTGGGGGAAACACCATATATTTT.

This rearrangement joins TRBV3-1 (or the pseudogene TRBV3-2) to TRBJ2-7; TRBD2 is a possible D gene (6 bases). Looked up from germline, CDR1 is LGHDT and CDR2 is YNNKEL (reference sequence). V shed 5 bases and J shed 4 bases, with 15 bases lying between them. The CDR3 is made up of 14 amino acids. The CDR3, as DNA: TGTGCCAGCAGCTCCCGGGACGGGAGTTACGAGCAGTACTTC. This gives the protein CASSSRDGSYEQYF.

In its sample, this clone was seen once. The V and J genes are TRBV7-9 and TRBJ1-6; maybe TRBD1 (5 bases). The V and J ends lost 5 bases and 10 bases respectively, with 15 bases between them. This CDR3 spans 14 amino acids. Germline-derived CDR1 and CDR2 are SEHNR and FQNEAQ (reference sequence). The CDR3 loop reads CASSHSGGESPLHF. DNA for the CDR3: TGTGCCAGCAGCCACTCGGGGGGGGAATCACCCCTCCACTTT.

The rearrangement uses TRBV30 and TRBJ2-1; 12 bases fit TRBD2. After removal of 7 bases from V and 4 bases from J, the junction contained 14 bases not matched to a gene. The CDR3 contains 17 residues. CDR1 and CDR2 from the germline V gene are GTSNPN and SVGIG (reference sequence). This CDR3 reads CASAHLTGTSGYNEQFF. The CDR3 DNA is TGTGCCTCCGCTCACCTAACCGGGACTAGCGGGTACAATGAGCAGTTCTTC.

This clone is a singleton in its sample. The chain employs TRBV4-3 and TRBJ2-1, with D possibly TRBD2 on 6 matching bases. Germline-derived CDR1 and CDR2 are LGHNA and YSLEER. This CDR3 comprises 15 residues. Trimming pared 0 bases from V and 3 bases from J, leaving 9 bases between. This chain's CDR3 is CASSQDRGSYNEQFF. In nucleotides, the CDR3 is TGCGCCAGCAGCCAAGATCGGGGGAGCTACAATGAGCAGTTCTTC.

The chain combines TRBV28 with TRBJ1-1; 7 nucleotides line up with TRBD1. V dropped 10 bases and J dropped 0; count of bases not matched to a gene: 8. In germline, CDR1 is MDHEN, CDR2 SYDVKM. CDR3 length: 14 residues. The CDR3, as DNA: TGTGCCATCGCTACAGGGGTTATGAACACTGAAGCTTTCTTT. Its translation: CAIATGVMNTEAFF.

This rearrangement joins TRBV15 to TRBJ2-1; 8 nucleotides match TRBD1. The ends lost 0 bases at V and 7 bases at J; junction bases unmatched: 2. The CDR3 spans 14 residues. In germline, CDR1 is LNHNV, CDR2 YYDKDF (reference sequence). The CDR3 nucleotides read TGTGCCACCAGCAGAGATCGGGACAGGAATGAGCAGTTCTTC. This sequence encodes CATSRDRDRNEQFF.

V usage is TRBV6-5 and J usage is TRBJ2-7, with TRBD1 identical over 8 bases. The CDR3 is 15 amino acids. The V gene's germline CDR1 is MNHEY and CDR2 SVGAGI. With V trimmed by 4 bases and J by 5 bases, 10 bases remained unmatched. CDR3 residues: CASSSLRQGRDEQYF. The CDR3 DNA follows: TGTGCCAGCAGTTCCTTGAGACAGGGGCGTGACGAGCAGTACTTC.

With regard to this clone: Germline and junction disagree at one end, which may indicate a read error. This chain uses TRBV6-5 with TRBJ1-1, with 7 bases fitting TRBD1. The length of the CDR3 is 15 residues. The germline CDR1 and CDR2 sequences are MNHEY and SVGAGI. CDR3 in amino acids: CASRGTDGVNTETFF. CDR3 DNA: TGTGCCAGCAGGGGGACAGACGGCGTGAACACTGAAACTTTCTTT.

The chain employs TRBV19 and TRBJ2-7, with 10 bases aligning to TRBD1. This CDR3 has 20 amino acids. V lost 5 bases to trimming and J lost 2 bases; unmatched junction nucleotides: 21. Germline values: CDR1 LNHDA, CDR2 SQIVND (reference sequence). The CDR3 region is CASSPAVRDRGFVTPYEQYF. CDR3 sequence (DNA): TGTGCCAGTAGTCCCGCCGTTAGGGACAGGGGTTTCGTGACTCCCTACGAGCAGTACTTC.

This rearrangement joins TRBV11-2 to TRBJ1-5; D is possibly TRBD1 (5 bases). The V and J ends lost 4 bases and 0 bases respectively, with 16 bases between them. Germline V gene lookup returns CDR1 SGHAT and CDR2 FQNNGV. CDR3 length equals 17 residues. As DNA, the CDR3 is TGTGCCAGCAGCTCCCCTTGGACACCATATAGCAATCAGCCCCAGCATTTT. Protein sequence: CASSSPWTPYSNQPQHF.

The V call is TRBV14, the J call TRBJ2-5; D is possibly TRBD1 (6 bases). Germline-derived CDR1 and CDR2 are SGHDN and FVKESK. Trimming left V 4 bases short and J 2 bases short, with 11 bases between. The CDR3 runs to 14 residues. The CDR3: CASSLTGNQETQYF. The CDR3 DNA follows: TGTGCCAGCAGCCTAACAGGGAATCAAGAGACCCAGTACTTC.

J is TRBJ1-6 and V is TRBV30; D might be TRBD1 (5 bases). CDR1 GTSNPN and CDR2 SVGIG come from the germline V gene (reference sequence). The V end lost 1 base, the J end lost 5 bases, and 9 bases lay between the germline ends. CDR3 length: 14 amino acids. The CDR3: CAWSGQINNSPLHF. The CDR3 coding sequence is TGTGCCTGGAGTGGACAGATCAATAATTCACCCCTCCACTTT.

In this sample, this clone turned up once. The rearrangement joins TRBV12-3 or TRBV12-4 to TRBJ1-1; D remains ambiguous. V lost 6 bases, J lost 4 bases, and 9 bases lay in between. The CDR3 runs to 12 residues. The CDR3, as DNA: TGTGCCAGCAGACAGAAAGGCACTGAAGCTTTCTTT. Translation gives CASRQKGTEAFF.

This clone was detected once. The chain carries TRBV4-3 and TRBJ1-1; D remains unclear. Trimming shortened V by 0 bases and J by 1 base, and 6 bases separated the two germline ends. The CDR3 contains 14 residues. Germline values: CDR1 LGHNA, CDR2 YSLEER. The CDR3 nucleotides are TGCGCCAGCAGCCAAGACCGACAGAACACTGAAGCTTTCTTT. Protein sequence: CASSQDRQNTEAFF.

V usage is TRBV9 and J usage is TRBJ2-3; 8 nucleotides match TRBD2. Germline trimming cut 0 bases from V and 5 bases from J; bases unmatched to any gene: 5. CDR3 length: 15 residues. Germline V lookup: CDR1 SGDLS, CDR2 YYNGEE. The CDR3 here is CASSVVTGGKDTQYF. CDR3 coding DNA: TGTGCCAGCAGCGTAGTAACGGGAGGGAAAGATACGCAGTATTTT.

The rearrangement joins TRBV3-1 (or the pseudogene TRBV3-2) to TRBJ2-2; 11 positions match TRBD2. This CDR3 comprises 18 residues. Germline CDR1 LGHDT, CDR2 YNNKEL (reference sequence). The ends lost 0 bases at V and 6 bases at J; junction bases unmatched: 9. CDR3 protein: CASSQEVLAGVTAGELFF. The CDR3 DNA follows: TGTGCCAGCAGCCAAGAAGTACTAGCGGGAGTCACGGCCGGGGAGCTGTTTTTT.

The V and J genes are TRBV5-1 and TRBJ2-2, with a possible D match to TRBD2 (5 bases). CDR1 is SGHRS, CDR2 YFSETQ, per germline. There are 15 residues in the CDR3. Trimming took 1 base from V and 6 from J, leaving 13 bases between them. CDR3 sequence: CASSLKGERSGELFF. The DNA of the CDR3 is TGCGCCAGCAGCTTGAAGGGAGAACGTTCCGGGGAGCTGTTTTTT.

V and J are TRBV5-1 and TRBJ2-3; 13 positions agree with TRBD2. Germline V gene sequence: CDR1 SGHRS, CDR2 YFSETQ. The CDR3 extends over 18 amino acids. With V trimmed by 2 bases and J by 3 bases, 9 bases remained unmatched. CDR3 region: CASSFYGLAGVSTDTQYF. CDR3 coding DNA: TGCGCCAGCAGCTTCTACGGACTAGCGGGAGTTAGTACAGATACGCAGTATTTT.

The chain recombines TRBV19 with TRBJ1-5; D uncertain. With 1 base removed from V and 5 bases from J, the gap between germline ends came to 6 bases. CDR3 length: 13 amino acids. Germline V gene data show CDR1 as LNHDA and CDR2 as SQIVND (reference sequence). CDR3 sequence: CASSIGAHQPQHF. The CDR3 DNA is TGTGCCAGTAGTATAGGGGCCCATCAGCCCCAGCATTTT.

V usage is TRBV24-1 and J usage is TRBJ1-5; TRBD1 matches 7 bases. Germline CDR1 KGHDR, CDR2 SFDVKD. The CDR3 is made up of 18 amino acids. V gave up 0 bases and J gave up 6 bases; unmatched junction bases: 13. In nucleotides, the CDR3 is TGTGCCACCAGTGATTTGCAGCAGGAGACAGGGCCCGGTCAGCCCCAGCATTTT. This sequence encodes CATSDLQQETGPGQPQHF.